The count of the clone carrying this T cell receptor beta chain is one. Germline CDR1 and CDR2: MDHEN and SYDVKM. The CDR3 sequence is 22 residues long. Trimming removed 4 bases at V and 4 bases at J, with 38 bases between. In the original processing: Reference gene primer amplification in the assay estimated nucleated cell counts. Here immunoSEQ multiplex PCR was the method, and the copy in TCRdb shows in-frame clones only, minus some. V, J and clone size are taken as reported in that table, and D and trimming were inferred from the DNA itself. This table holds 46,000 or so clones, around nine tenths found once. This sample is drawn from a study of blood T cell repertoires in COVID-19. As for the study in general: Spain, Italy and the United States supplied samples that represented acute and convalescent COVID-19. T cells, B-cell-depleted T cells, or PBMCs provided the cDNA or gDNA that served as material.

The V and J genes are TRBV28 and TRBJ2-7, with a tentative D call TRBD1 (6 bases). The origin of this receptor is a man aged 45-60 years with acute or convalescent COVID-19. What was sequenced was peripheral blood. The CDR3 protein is CASSYRDGPEDFWRGDSYEQYF. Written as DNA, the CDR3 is TGTGCCAGCAGTTACAGGGATGGCCCGGAGGACTTCTGGAGAGGGGATAGTTACGAGCAGTACTTC.